The entry below gives a single T cell receptor (beta chain) sequence along with its context. The antigen it binds to is not known. One base away there is no much larger clone; base qualities are not given. The record originates from a study of shared clonotypes between healthy human individuals (dated by TCRdb to the early 2020s). The study in broad terms: The cohort comprised a couple of women and a few men aged 18 to 49 years. Leukapheresis yielded between about 0.94 and 8.9 billion PBMCs per donor. To estimate repertoire size and how much clonotypes are shared between individuals, the study performed deep sequencing of blood TCR repertoires from a few healthy adults. Libraries were prepared and TCR repertoires were sequenced by different laboratories using diverse techniques, in order to increase sequencing depth and limit assay-specific biases. Per donor, three plates each were used for CD4 naive and CD4 memory, two for CD8 naive, and one for CD8 memory. Points the paper makes about the study in general: Clonotypes shared by all four sorted-subset donors showed higher generation probabilities than non-shared clonotypes. Sampling was limited to blood, and TCR repertoires in tissue likely differ from TCR repertoires in blood. Incomplete sequencing was indicated by rarefaction of sorted-subset datasets, despite the large sequencing depth. About 4.5% of naive CD4, roughly 3.6% of naive CD8, approximately 2.2% of memory CD4, and over 0.35% of memory CD8 clonotypes were shared across a few donors. Pairwise subsampling led to the expectation that sequencing depth would affect the degree of clonotype sharing among donors. Naive subsets generally had larger estimated clonotype richness than memory subsets did. Because the study included only a small number of donors, the genetic and exposure-history diversity represented was limited.

Including the terminal cysteine and phenylalanine, the CDR3 comprises 15 residues. Only the CDR3 DNA stays, 45 bases, in frame from base 1. For CDR1 and CDR2, the germline V gene lists MNHNS and SASEGT. V is cut by 7 bases and J by 0 bases, and the space between the germline ends is 12 bases. TCR CDR3 regions were amplified from genomic DNA by multiplex PCR using the deep immunoSEQ assay. Extracted genomic DNA from each cell subset was distributed evenly across all wells of several immunoSEQ 96-well plates, and each plate was treated as a replicate. For sorted subsets, roughly 190 ng of genomic DNA, equivalent to 30,000 or so T cell genomes, went into each replicate PCR. Purified libraries were measured with a Qubit 3.0 fluorometer, size-checked on a Bioanalyzer 2100, and measured again with the KAPA Library Quantification kit. Every immunoSEQ 96-well plate was sequenced on a separate single-read 150-cycle Illumina NextSeq 550 flow cell. Turning to the authors' computational methods: Because only junctional sequences without quality scores were contained in the immunoSEQ output, filtering matching that applied to full-length reads could not be performed. Sequences were annotated with PyIR, a Python wrapper for IgBLAST v1.9, and V/J genes and CDR3 were assigned using IMGT germline references. Any read was removed if the V/J assignment was weak (E-value above 1e-6), the CDR3 was missing, or the read contained stop codons, out-of-frame junctions, or ambiguous translated residues. V3J clonotypes were defined by identical inferred V gene, J gene, and CDR3 amino acid sequence. Percentage overlap between repertoires was computed as shared unique clonotypes divided by the size of the smaller repertoire. Richness of each repertoire was evaluated using RTK rarefaction, the Chao1 estimator, and Recon v2.1 estimates of unobserved clonotypes. Generation probabilities for all TCRbeta clonotypes obtained by the gDNA method from a handful of donors were computed using OLGA. Imported from immuneACCESS, the table was reduced by TCRdb to in-frame sequences with V and J called. These copies leave out some clones; in studies compared against another copy, an unresolved V gene accounts for under half, and the cause of the remainder is not known. V and J calls and clone size are copied from that table; D and trimming were computed from the DNA. A total of some 2.1 million clones appear in this sample, 85% to 95% of them only once. The top ten clonotypes cover 0.1% to 0.15% of the sample.

The donors were healthy, HIV-negative adults who had no recently reported acute infections or vaccinations. Every donor was a Caucasian adult living in Nashville, Tennessee, USA. CD4+ T cells were enriched by magnetic negative selection; naive cells were then positively selected on CD45RA, and the negative fraction formed the memory subset. Blood was obtained by leukapheresis, after which PBMCs were separated by Ficoll-Histopaque density gradient centrifugation and cryopreserved in liquid nitrogen vapor phase. Purity and quantity of every magnetically sorted T cell population were checked by analytical flow cytometry. Genomic DNA was isolated from each sorted fraction and quantified by UV absorbance on a Nanodrop 2000c.

Material: naive CD4+ T cells sorted from blood. Read against the paper, the sample's cell subset or site label means: CD45RA+ positively selected. This receptor was taken from a man younger than 35 in good health. The rearrangement combines TRBV6-1 with TRBJ2-2; TRBD1 could be the D gene, as 6 bases match. The CDR3 region has the sequence CASNTGKSNTGELFF. In nucleotide form, the sequence is TGTGCCAGCAATACAGGGAAGTCGAACACCGGGGAGCTGTTTTTT.